This T cell receptor beta chain was found in a study of cytomegalovirus exposure and HLA in healthy donors. Study-level points and caveats: Analyses of presence/absence relied on an assumption of roughly uniform sequencing depth across donors.

Comments on this clone: Its antigen is currently unknown.

It was with 60 Vbeta and 13 Jbeta primers that the PCR ran. Data came from immunoSEQ multiplex PCR; TCRdb stores just in-frame clones and leaves some out. The sample lists 140,000 to 150,000 clones; about 80% were seen once. Germline V gene lookup returns CDR1 KGHSH and CDR2 LQKENI. CDR3 size: 17 residues. Unmatched junction bases numbered 8, after V lost 4 bases and J lost 2 bases. The specimen was PBMCs. V gene TRBV18 combines with J gene TRBJ2-3; TRBD2 matches 11 bases. The clonotype comes from a woman aged 60 to 75 in good health and CMV-seropositive. The CDR3 DNA reads as TGTGCCAGCTCACATAAAGGACTAGCGGGCATCACAGATACGCAGTATTTT. Protein product: CASSHKGLAGITDTQYF. Complete variable domain (other parts from reference TRBV18 and TRBJ2-3): NAGVMQNPRHLVRRRGQEARLRCSPMKGHSHVYWYRQLPEEGLKFMVYLQKENIIDESGMPKERFSAEFPKEGPSILRIQQVVRGDSAAYFCASSHKGLAGITDTQYFGPGTRLTVL.